This T cell receptor beta chain appears in the sequencing data of a study of T cell repertoires in cytomegalovirus infection (dated by TCRdb to 2018 to 2020). A note on the overall study: Alongside well-studied HLA-B-restricted epitopes, the peptide stimulations were aimed at recently identified HLA-C-restricted CMV epitopes, whose presentation resists viral immunomodulation. Donor HLA type was relevant to the analysis, because carriage of CMV infection together with the matching HLA type was indicated by public TCR beta signatures. General conclusions and limits of the study: The ex vivo response was dominated by HLA-C-restricted CMV-specific TCR beta clonotypes, which also provided the single most frequent clonotype in two of eight donors. Carriers of CMV infection plus the relevant HLA type were discriminated by the cumulative frequency of public TCR beta family members in the study cohort and in an independent 352-donor cohort.

Cut back by 1 base and 2 bases, the V and J ends lie 14 bases apart. Sequences SQVTM (CDR1) and ANQGSEA (CDR2) are obtained from the germline V gene. Including cysteine and phenylalanine, the CDR3 has 15 amino acids. Only the CDR3 region is kept as DNA, spanning 45 bases read in frame from base 1. Turning to this clonotype: Its recognized antigen is unknown. Per-nucleotide qualities are absent, and no much larger clonotype sits a single base away.

The instrument was an Illumina HiSeq 1500. The public reads were run again by TCRdb, first through fastp at Q25 and then through MiXCR, and only productive beta chains were kept. Rows merge per CDR3 protein into single entries with the most common DNA and genes. This sample gives about 900,000 distinct CDR3 sequences in total; around 30% of them show up just once. The ten most abundant clones make up 11% to 15% of the sample. What the treatment or condition label conveys for this sample: in vitro stimulation with specific CMV peptide epitopes to enrich CMV-specific T cells. The sequence was obtained from a human donor in good health (CMV status not recorded). Some clones in this sample may be carry-over from other donors' samples. Recombination connected TRBV29-1 to TRBJ1-2, and TRBD1 may be the D gene, going by 6 matching bases. This specimen consisted of cultured CD8+ T cells from PBMCs, obtained from culture after CMV antigen stimulation. The CDR3 region has the sequence CSVEVAGGGNYGYTF. The DNA sequence follows: TGCAGCGTTGAAGTTGCCGGGGGCGGAAACTATGGCTACACCTTC.